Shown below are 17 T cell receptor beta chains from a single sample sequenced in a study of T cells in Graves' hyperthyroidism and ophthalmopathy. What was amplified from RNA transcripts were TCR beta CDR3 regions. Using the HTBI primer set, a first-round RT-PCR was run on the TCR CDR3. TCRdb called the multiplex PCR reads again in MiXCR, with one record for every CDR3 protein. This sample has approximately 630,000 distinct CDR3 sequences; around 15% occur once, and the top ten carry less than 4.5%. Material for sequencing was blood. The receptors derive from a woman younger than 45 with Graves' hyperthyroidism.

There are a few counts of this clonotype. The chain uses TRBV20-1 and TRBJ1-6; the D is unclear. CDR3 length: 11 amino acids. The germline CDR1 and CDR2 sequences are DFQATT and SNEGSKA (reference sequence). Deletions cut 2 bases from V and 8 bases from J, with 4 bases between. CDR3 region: CSARMDSPLHF. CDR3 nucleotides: TGCAGTGCTAGAATGGATTCACCCCTCCACTTT.

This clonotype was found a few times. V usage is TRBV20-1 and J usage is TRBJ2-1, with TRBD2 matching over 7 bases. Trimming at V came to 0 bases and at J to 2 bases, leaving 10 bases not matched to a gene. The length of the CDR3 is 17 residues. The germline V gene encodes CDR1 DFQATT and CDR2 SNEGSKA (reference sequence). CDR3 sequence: CSARDRGSGKAYNEQFF. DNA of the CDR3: TGCAGTGCTAGAGATAGGGGCAGCGGGAAAGCCTACAATGAGCAGTTCTTC.

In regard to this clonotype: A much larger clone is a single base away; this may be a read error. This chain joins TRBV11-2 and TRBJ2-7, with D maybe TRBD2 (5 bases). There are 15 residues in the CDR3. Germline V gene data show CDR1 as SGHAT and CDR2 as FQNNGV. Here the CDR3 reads CASRQSGTPSYEQDF. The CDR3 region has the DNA TGTGCCAGCAGGCAAAGCGGAACGCCCTCCTACGAGCAGGACTTC.

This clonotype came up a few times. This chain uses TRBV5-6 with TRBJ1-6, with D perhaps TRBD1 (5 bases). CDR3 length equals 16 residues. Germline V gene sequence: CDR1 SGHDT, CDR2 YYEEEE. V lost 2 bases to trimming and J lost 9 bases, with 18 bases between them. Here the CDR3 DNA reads TGTGCCAGCAGCTTACCTAGAGGCTCGGGACGTTCACCCCTCCACTTT. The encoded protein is CASSLPRGSGRSPLHF. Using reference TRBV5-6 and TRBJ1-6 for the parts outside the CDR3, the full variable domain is DAGVTQSPTHLIKTRGQQVTLRCSPKSGHDTVSWYQQALGQGPQFIFQYYEEEERQRGNFPDRFSGHQFPNYSSELNVNALLLGDSALYLCASSLPRGSGRSPLHFGNGTRLTVT.

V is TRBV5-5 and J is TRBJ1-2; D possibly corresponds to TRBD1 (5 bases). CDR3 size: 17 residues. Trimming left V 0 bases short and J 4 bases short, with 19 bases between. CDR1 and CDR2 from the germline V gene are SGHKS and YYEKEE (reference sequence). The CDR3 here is CASSLDGAGRSFYGYTF. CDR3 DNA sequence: TGTGCCAGCAGCTTGGATGGGGCAGGGCGCTCTTTCTATGGCTACACCTTC.

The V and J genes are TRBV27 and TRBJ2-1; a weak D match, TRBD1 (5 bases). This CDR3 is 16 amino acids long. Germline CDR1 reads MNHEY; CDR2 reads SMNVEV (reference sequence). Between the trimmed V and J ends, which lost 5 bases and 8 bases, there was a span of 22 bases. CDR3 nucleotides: TGTGCCAGCAGTCAAACGACGGACACTTCGATATATGAGCAGTTCTTC. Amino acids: CASSQTTDTSIYEQFF.

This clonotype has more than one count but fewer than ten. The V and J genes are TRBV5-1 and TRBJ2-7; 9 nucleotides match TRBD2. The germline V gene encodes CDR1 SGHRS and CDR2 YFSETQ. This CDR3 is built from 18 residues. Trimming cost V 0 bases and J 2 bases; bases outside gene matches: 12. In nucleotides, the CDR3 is TGCGCCAGCAGCTTGGGCGGGAGGGGCGAAATAAGCCCCTACGAGCAGTACTTC. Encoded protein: CASSLGGRGEISPYEQYF.

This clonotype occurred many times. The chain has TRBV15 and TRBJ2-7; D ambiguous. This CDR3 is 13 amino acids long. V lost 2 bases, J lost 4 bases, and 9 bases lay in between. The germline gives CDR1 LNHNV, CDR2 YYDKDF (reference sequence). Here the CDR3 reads CATSRPPSYEQYF. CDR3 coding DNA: TGTGCCACCAGCAGACCCCCCTCTTACGAGCAGTACTTC.

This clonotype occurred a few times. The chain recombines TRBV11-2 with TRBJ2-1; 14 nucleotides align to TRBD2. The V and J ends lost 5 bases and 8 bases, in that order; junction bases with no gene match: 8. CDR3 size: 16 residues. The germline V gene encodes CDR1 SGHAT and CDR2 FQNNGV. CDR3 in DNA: TGTGCCAGCAGCACCGGGACTAGCGGGAGTACCTATGAGCAGTTCTTC. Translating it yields CASSTGTSGSTYEQFF.

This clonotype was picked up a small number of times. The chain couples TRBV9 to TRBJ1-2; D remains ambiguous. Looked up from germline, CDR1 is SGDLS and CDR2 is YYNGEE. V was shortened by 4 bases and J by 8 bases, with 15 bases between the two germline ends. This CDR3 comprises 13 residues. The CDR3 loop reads CASSSGAPLGYTF. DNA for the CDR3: TGTGCCAGCAGCTCGGGAGCGCCTTTGGGCTACACCTTC.

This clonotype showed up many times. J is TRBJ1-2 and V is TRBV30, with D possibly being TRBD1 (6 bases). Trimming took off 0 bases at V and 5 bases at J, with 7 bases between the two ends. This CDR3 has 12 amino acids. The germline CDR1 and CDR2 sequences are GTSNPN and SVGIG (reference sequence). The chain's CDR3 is CAWSVQGYGYTF. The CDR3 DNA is TGTGCCTGGAGTGTACAGGGTTATGGCTACACCTTC.

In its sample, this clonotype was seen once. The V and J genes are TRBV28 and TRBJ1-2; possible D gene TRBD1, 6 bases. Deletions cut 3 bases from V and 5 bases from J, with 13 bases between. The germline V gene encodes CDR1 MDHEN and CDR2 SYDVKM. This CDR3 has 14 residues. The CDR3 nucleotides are TGTGCCAGCAGTTTCCGACGGACAGAGTATGGCTACACCTTC. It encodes CASSFRRTEYGYTF.

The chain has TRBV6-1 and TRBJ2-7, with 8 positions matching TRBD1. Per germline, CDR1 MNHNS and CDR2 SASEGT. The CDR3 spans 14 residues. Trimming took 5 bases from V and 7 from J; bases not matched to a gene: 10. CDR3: CASSYLQGAGEQYF. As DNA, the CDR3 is TGTGCCAGCAGTTACTTGCAGGGGGCGGGGGAGCAGTACTTC.

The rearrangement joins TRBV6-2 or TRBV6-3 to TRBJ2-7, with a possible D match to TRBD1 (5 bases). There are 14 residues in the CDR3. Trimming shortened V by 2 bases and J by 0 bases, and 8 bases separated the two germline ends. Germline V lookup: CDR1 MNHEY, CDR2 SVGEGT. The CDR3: CASSYKGFSYEQYF. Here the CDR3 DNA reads TGTGCCAGCAGTTACAAGGGGTTCTCCTACGAGCAGTACTTC.

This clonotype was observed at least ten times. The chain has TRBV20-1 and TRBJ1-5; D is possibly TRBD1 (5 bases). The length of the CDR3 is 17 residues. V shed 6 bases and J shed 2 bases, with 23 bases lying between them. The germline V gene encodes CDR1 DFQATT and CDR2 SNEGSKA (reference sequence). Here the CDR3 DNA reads TGCAGTGCCTGCCCCACTGTGGGGGGTATGGGCAATCAGCCCCAGCATTTT. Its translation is CSACPTVGGMGNQPQHF.

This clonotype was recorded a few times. CDR3 sequence (DNA): TGTGCCAGCAGTGAATTGGGTTCGCGGGACCACACCGGGGAGCTGTTTTTT. This encodes CASSELGSRDHTGELFF. The genes are TRBV25-1 and TRBJ2-2; D possibly corresponds to TRBD2 (6 bases). Germline lookup yields CDR1 MGHDK and CDR2 SYGVNS. CDR3 length equals 17 residues. V was cut by 1 base and J by 3 bases, with 15 bases left in between.

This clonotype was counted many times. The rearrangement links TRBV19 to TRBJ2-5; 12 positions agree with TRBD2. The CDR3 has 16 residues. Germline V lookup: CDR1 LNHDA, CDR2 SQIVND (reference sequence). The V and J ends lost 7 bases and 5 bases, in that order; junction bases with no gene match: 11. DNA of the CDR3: TGTGCCAGTACCCCACGGACTAGCGGGATAATGGAGACCCAGTACTTC. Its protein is CASTPRTSGIMETQYF.